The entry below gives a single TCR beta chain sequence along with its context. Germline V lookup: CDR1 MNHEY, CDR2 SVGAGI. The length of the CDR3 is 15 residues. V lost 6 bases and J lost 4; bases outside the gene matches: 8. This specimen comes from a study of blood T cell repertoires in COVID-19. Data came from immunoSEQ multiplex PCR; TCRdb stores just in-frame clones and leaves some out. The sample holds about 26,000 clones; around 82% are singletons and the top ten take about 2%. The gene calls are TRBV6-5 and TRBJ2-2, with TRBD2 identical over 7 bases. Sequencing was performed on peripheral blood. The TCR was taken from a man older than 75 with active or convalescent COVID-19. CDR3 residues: CASRKDGGGTGELFF. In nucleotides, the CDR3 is TGTGCCAGCAGAAAGGATGGCGGGGGCACCGGGGAGCTGTTTTTT.